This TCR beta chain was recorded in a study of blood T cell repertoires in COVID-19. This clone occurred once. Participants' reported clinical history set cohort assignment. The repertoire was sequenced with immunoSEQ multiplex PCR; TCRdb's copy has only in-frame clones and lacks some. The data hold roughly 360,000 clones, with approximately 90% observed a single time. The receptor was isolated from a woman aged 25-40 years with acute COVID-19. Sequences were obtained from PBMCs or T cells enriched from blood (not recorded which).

The CDR3 reads CASSPTSGLKNNEQFF. The CDR3 DNA reads as TGTGCCAGCAGTCCAACTAGCGGGCTCAAAAACAATGAGCAGTTCTTC. V gene TRBV27 combines with J gene TRBJ2-1; 9 bases map to TRBD2. J lost 5 bases, V lost 5 bases, and 10 bases had no gene match. The germline V gene encodes CDR1 MNHEY and CDR2 SMNVEV (reference sequence). The CDR3 extends over 16 amino acids.